A single sample is the source of the 19 T cell receptor beta chains below, sequenced in a study of OX40 agonist ivuxolimab in advanced cancers. Profiled with immunoSEQ multiplex PCR; TCRdb holds only in-frame clones, not every one. Here the sample spans 60,000 or so clones, around 83% being singletons. The sample was CD4+ or CD8+ T cells sorted from blood, taken in a trial of the OX40 agonist ivuxolimab. The receptors shown here come from an adult with an advanced solid tumor such as melanoma, head and neck, liver or kidney cancer.

The gene calls are TRBV10-1 and TRBJ2-3; 7 bases are a match to TRBD2. The CDR3 runs 16 residues. Germline CDR1 is WNHNN and CDR2 is SYGVQD (reference sequence). Trimming cost V 3 bases and J 1 base; bases outside gene matches: 7. CDR3 loop: CASSDLGRGRTDTQYF. The CDR3 bases are TGCGCCAGCAGTGATCTGGGGAGGGGACGCACAGATACGCAGTATTTT.

This clone was seen once. The chain uses TRBV21-1 and TRBJ2-1; TRBD2, as called in the table, went unchecked against the DNA. TRBV21-1 is noted as a pseudogene. The CDR3 length is 17 residues. In nucleotides, the CDR3 is TGTGCCAGCAGCATGAGGATAGCGGATAGCTCCTACAATGAGCAGTTCTTC. Protein: CASSMRIADSSYNEQFF.

A word on this clone: The sample carries other DNA sequences with the same CDR3. The chain employs TRBV18 and TRBJ2-5; no reliable D call. V was shortened by 2 bases and J by 4 bases, with 2 bases between the two germline ends. Germline V gene sequence: CDR1 KGHSH, CDR2 LQKENI. The CDR3 runs to 11 residues. CDR3 protein: CASSPGETQYF. The CDR3 DNA reads TGTGCCAGCTCACCAGGAGAGACCCAGTACTTC.

This chain links TRBV29-1 with TRBJ2-1; 7 nucleotides match TRBD2. This CDR3 region has 13 residues. Germline CDR1 is SQVTM and CDR2 is ANQGSEA. V lost 6 bases to trimming and J lost 5 bases; unmatched junction nucleotides: 7. CDR3 coding DNA: TGCAGCGTGAACCGGGACTACAACAATGAGCAGTTCTTC. It is translated as CSVNRDYNNEQFF.

This clone appeared a few times. The chain joins TRBV7-9 to TRBJ2-7, with 7 bases identical to TRBD2. Germline-derived CDR1 and CDR2 are SEHNR and FQNEAQ (reference sequence). This CDR3 contains 13 residues. Losses at the gene ends were 5 bases for V and 4 bases for J; bases not matched to a gene: 5. The DNA for the CDR3 is TGTGCCAGCAGCCGAGGCGGGAGTTACGAGCAGTACTTC. It translates to CASSRGGSYEQYF.

On this clone: The conserved closing phenylalanine or tryptophan is absent in this CDR3, likely reflecting a read error. No DNA is shown, since the ends of the CDR3 on it are uncertain; the CDR3 is the one TCRdb lists. This chain joins TRBV1 and TRBJ1-2. TRBV1 is a listed pseudogene. The CDR3 numbers 17 amino acids, ends counted. CDR3 protein: CTSSQVRGGGGDYGYTL.

The chain joins TRBV6-5 to TRBJ2-1, with D possibly matching TRBD2 (5 bases). The germline V and J ends were trimmed by 8 bases and 7 bases, with 15 bases remaining between them. This CDR3 contains 13 residues. CDR1 and CDR2 from the germline V gene are MNHEY and SVGAGI. The DNA for the CDR3 is TGTGCCAGCCCTGACTATCAGACTAATGAGCAGTTCTTC. Its protein product is CASPDYQTNEQFF.

The J gene is TRBJ2-7, the V gene TRBV5-1, with 11 bases identical to TRBD2. Germline CDR1 and CDR2: SGHRS and YFSETQ. The CDR3 totals 16 residues. The ends lost 0 bases at V and 1 base at J; junction bases unmatched: 3. CDR3 sequence (DNA): TGCGCCAGCAGCTTGGTCATAGCGGGGGGGTCCTACGAGCAGTACTTC. Protein sequence: CASSLVIAGGSYEQYF.

The chain joins TRBV5-3 to TRBJ1-1; D call uncertain. TRBV5-3 is given ORF status, its function remaining uncertain. V was clipped by 6 bases and J by 4 bases, with 19 bases between them. The CDR3 runs 15 residues. As DNA, the CDR3 is TGTGCCAGAAACGCCACCCTTAAGAGGGCCACTGAAGCTTTCTTT. Residues: CARNATLKRATEAFF.

The rearrangement joins TRBV11-2 to TRBJ2-3, with 7 positions matching TRBD2. The CDR3 loop spans 12 amino acids. V trimming: 8 bases; J trimming: 3 bases; junction bases outside the gene matches: 2. The germline CDR1 and CDR2 sequences are SGHAT and FQNNGV. The CDR3 nucleotides are TGTGCCAGCGGGGGACTAACAGATACGCAGTATTTT. It translates to CASGGLTDTQYF.

V usage is TRBV5-8 and J usage is TRBJ1-5; D ambiguous. Per the germline V gene, CDR1 is SGHTS and CDR2 is YDEGEE. This CDR3 is built from 17 residues. V was cut by 0 bases and J by 4 bases, with 17 bases left in between. The CDR3 sequence is CASSLGDARSINQPQHF. CDR3 bases: TGTGCCAGCAGCTTGGGAGACGCGAGGTCGATTAATCAGCCCCAGCATTTT. The full variable domain, its missing parts supplied by reference TRBV5-8 and TRBJ1-5, is EAGVTQSPTHLIKTRGQQATLRCSPISGHTSVYWYQQALGLGLQFLLWYDEGEERNRGNFPPRFSGRQFPNYSSELNVNALELEDSALYLCASSLGDARSINQPQHFGDGTRLSIL.

The chain joins TRBV2 to TRBJ1-3; 7 bases are a match to TRBD1. With V trimmed by 5 bases and J by 0 bases, 7 bases remained unmatched. The length of the CDR3 is 16 residues. CDR1 and CDR2 from the germline V gene are SNHLY and FYNNEI. CDR3 nucleotides: TGTGCCAGCAGTCCCGACAGGGCGTTCTCTGGAAACACCATATATTTT. This codes for CASSPDRAFSGNTIYF.

J is TRBJ1-5 and V is TRBV6-5; D uncertain. Trimming cost V 0 bases and J 6 bases, with 9 bases left between them. This CDR3 has 14 amino acids. The germline V gene encodes CDR1 MNHEY and CDR2 SVGAGI. The CDR3 DNA reads TGTGCCAGCAGTTACTCGGATTCGGGTCAGCCCCAGCATTTT. Protein sequence: CASSYSDSGQPQHF.

This sequence joins TRBV9 and TRBJ2-2, with 11 bases matching TRBD2. CDR1 and CDR2 (germline): SGDLS, YYNGEE. J gave up 7 bases and V 8 bases, and 10 bases lay outside the gene matches. The CDR3 is 15 amino acids. CDR3 DNA sequence: TGTGCCAGTTCCCGACTAGCGGGGTACGTCGGGGAGCTGTTTTTT. This sequence encodes CASSRLAGYVGELFF.

The chain carries TRBV14 and TRBJ2-3; D remains ambiguous. Trimming left V 0 bases short and J 0 bases short, with 10 bases between. Per germline, CDR1 SGHDN and CDR2 FVKESK. This CDR3 is built from 16 residues. This CDR3 is CASSQEIDSSTDTQYF. CDR3 nucleotide sequence: TGTGCCAGCAGCCAAGAGATAGACTCTAGCACAGATACGCAGTATTTT.

The chain is built from TRBV19 and TRBJ2-5, with 7 nucleotides matching TRBD1. The CDR3 has 15 residues. V trimming: 3 bases; J trimming: 4 bases; junction bases outside the gene matches: 8. In germline, CDR1 is LNHDA, CDR2 SQIVND (reference sequence). CDR3 sequence reads: CASSILVSGGETQYF. The CDR3 DNA sequence: TGTGCCAGTAGTATCCTAGTATCAGGGGGAGAGACCCAGTACTTC.

The chain recombines TRBV7-8 with TRBJ1-5; D gene ambiguous. Per germline, CDR1 SGHVS and CDR2 FQNEAQ. Deletions cut 3 bases from V and 1 base from J, with 7 bases between. The CDR3 contains 14 residues. The CDR3: CASSLRESNQPQHF. The DNA of the CDR3 is TGTGCCAGCAGCTTGAGGGAAAGCAATCAGCCCCAGCATTTT.

As to this clone: The junction shows a germline mismatch at one end, possibly a read error. The CDR3 loop is CASILRTGTYEQYF. In DNA, the CDR3 is TGTGCCAGCATTTTAAGAACAGGGACCTACGAGCAGTACTTC. V is TRBV28 and J is TRBJ2-7; possible D gene TRBD1, 6 bases. The CDR3 spans 14 residues. Germline-derived CDR1 and CDR2 are MDHEN and SYDVKM.

This chain links TRBV6-6 with TRBJ1-5, with D possibly TRBD1 on 6 matching bases. The ends were cut back, 5 bases at V and 5 bases at J, with 16 bases in the middle. The CDR3 covers 15 residues. Germline CDR1 reads MNHNY; CDR2 reads SVGAGI (reference sequence). CDR3 sequence: CASSVKGVLYQPQHF. The CDR3 DNA reads TGTGCCAGCAGTGTAAAGGGGGTCTTATATCAGCCCCAGCATTTT.